This T cell receptor beta chain was documented in a study of shared clonotypes between healthy human individuals. Germline V gives CDR1 SGHDT, CDR2 YYEEEE. V lost 6 bases, J lost 5 bases, and 8 bases stayed unmatched. The CDR3 is 13 amino acids. Sequenced by immunoSEQ multiplex PCR; TCRdb stores in-frame clones only, minus some. The sample contains roughly 2.2 million clones, 90% to 95% of which appear only once. The V and J genes are TRBV5-6 and TRBJ2-7; 7 bases are a match to TRBD1. Sequenced material: naive CD4+ T cells from PBMCs. Subset defined: CD45RA+ positively selected. The receptor was isolated from a man aged 18 to 30 in good health. Some clones in this sample may be carry-over from other donors' samples. For the CDR3, the DNA is TGTGCCAGCACCCTGGACAGGTCCCACGAGCAGTACTTC. It yields the protein CASTLDRSHEQYF.